The 8 T cell receptor beta chains given below trace back to one sample, sequenced in a study of T cells after posttransplantation cyclophosphamide. Clones were read by immunoSEQ multiplex PCR, and TCRdb kept only the in-frame ones, dropping some. The table includes about 47,000 clones, roughly 94% detected once. Sample: PBMCs. All receptors derive from a woman in her 30s in good health and a related stem cell transplant donor.

This chain joins TRBV18 and TRBJ2-4, with 7 bases identical to TRBD2. Germline assignment: CDR1 KGHSH and CDR2 LQKENI. J was trimmed by 5 bases and V by 3 bases; bases with no gene match: 7. This CDR3 is built from 15 residues. The CDR3 here is CASSPLGGSENIQYF. CDR3 nucleotides: TGTGCCAGCTCACCCTTGGGAGGGAGCGAAAACATTCAGTACTTC.

The DNA for the CDR3 is TGCAGCGTGCAGGGGTCCACTGAAGCTTTCTTT. Encoded protein: CSVQGSTEAFF. The chain employs TRBV29-1 and TRBJ1-1; D is possibly TRBD1 (6 bases). The CDR3 loop spans 11 amino acids. V was pared by 6 bases and J by 4 bases, with 9 bases between. Germline V gives CDR1 SQVTM, CDR2 ANQGSEA.

This chain connects TRBV7-8 to TRBJ1-2, with 7 positions matching TRBD1. Germline CDR1 and CDR2: SGHVS and FQNEAQ. The CDR3 covers 16 residues. J gave up 1 base and V 0 bases, and 5 bases lay outside the gene matches. The CDR3 sequence: CASSLAGTVVNYGYTF. The CDR3 DNA reads as TGTGCCAGCAGCTTAGCGGGGACAGTGGTTAACTATGGCTACACCTTC.

The V call is TRBV29-1, the J call TRBJ1-1, with D tentatively TRBD1 (6 bases). The CDR3 length is 14 residues. The ends were cut back, 0 bases at V and 4 bases at J, with 12 bases in the middle. Germline V gene sequence: CDR1 SQVTM, CDR2 ANQGSEA. CDR3 region: CSVEDIRGSTEAFF. CDR3 in DNA: TGCAGCGTTGAAGACATCAGGGGTAGCACTGAAGCTTTCTTT.

The chain carries TRBV9 and TRBJ2-7; 7 bases map to TRBD1. V was pared by 4 bases and J by 5 bases, with 6 bases of the junction left unmatched. Per the germline V gene, CDR1 is SGDLS and CDR2 is YYNGEE. The CDR3 loop spans 13 amino acids. The CDR3 nucleotides are TGTGCCAGCAGCCACACAGGGGACCACGAGCAGTACTTC. Amino acid sequence: CASSHTGDHEQYF.

The CDR3 is CASSESFSSRGEQFF. CDR3 coding DNA: TGCGCCAGCAGTGAGTCCTTCAGTAGTCGGGGTGAGCAGTTCTTC. The chain recombines TRBV10-1 with TRBJ2-1; D possibly corresponds to TRBD2 (5 bases). Germline loops: CDR1 WNHNN, CDR2 SYGVQD (reference sequence). The CDR3 runs to 15 residues. The V and J ends lost 0 bases and 9 bases respectively, with 15 bases between them.

CDR3 in amino acids: CASSSAGEKLFF. CDR3 DNA: TGTGCCAGCAGCTCCGCCGGTGAAAAACTGTTTTTT. The chain employs TRBV7-9 and TRBJ1-4; D unresolved. This CDR3 is 12 amino acids long. The germline CDR1 and CDR2 sequences are SEHNR and FQNEAQ (reference sequence). Trimming stripped 4 bases from V and 7 bases from J, with 7 bases between.

V gene TRBV9 combines with J gene TRBJ2-1, with 8 positions matching TRBD2. The germline V gene has CDR1 SGDLS and CDR2 YYNGEE. This CDR3 contains 16 residues. V shed 6 bases and J 8 bases; nucleotides not matched to a gene: 16. Written as DNA, the CDR3 is TGTGCCAGCACCAGCACCGGGGGCGGGGGGCGCGATGAGCAGTTCTTC. As protein: CASTSTGGGGRDEQFF. Together with reference TRBV9 and TRBJ2-1, the CDR3 gives the full variable domain: DSGVTQTPKHLITATGQRVTLRCSPRSGDLSVYWYQQSLDQGLQFLIQYYNGEERAKGNILERFSAQQFPDLHSELNLSSLELGDSALYFCASTSTGGGGRDEQFFGPGTRLTVL.